The 21 T cell receptor beta chains below were found in one sample sequenced in a study of cytomegalovirus exposure and HLA in healthy donors (dated by TCRdb to 2016 to 2017). Library creation used the immunoSEQ multiplex PCR assay. TCRdb holds this immuneACCESS table with in-frame rearrangements only. Some clones are missing; in checked studies, unresolved V genes explain under half, and the rest has no known cause. The sample profile shows some 87,000 clones; approximately 96% of them were found once. Approximately 1.4% of the sample belongs to the ten largest clones. The sample consisted of PBMCs. The receptor source for this set is a woman in her late teens or twenties in good health and CMV-seronegative.

This clone appeared once. The chain uses TRBV7-2 and TRBJ1-2; D not resolved. Germline V gene lookup returns CDR1 SGHTA and CDR2 FQGNSA. The V and J ends lost 4 bases and 12 bases respectively, with 15 bases between them. The CDR3 runs 12 residues. The CDR3 DNA sequence: TGTGCCAGCAGCTCACGACTCCTACCCCACACCTTC. Encoded protein: CASSSRLLPHTF.

The rearrangement joins TRBV4-1 to TRBJ2-7, with TRBD1 matching over 8 bases. V trimming: 5 bases; J trimming: 4 bases; junction bases outside the gene matches: 4. The CDR3 loop spans 13 amino acids. Germline values: CDR1 MGHRA, CDR2 YSYEKL. CDR3 sequence reads: CASSSDRAYEQYF. The DNA of the CDR3 is TGCGCCAGCAGCTCGGACAGGGCATACGAGCAGTACTTC.

This clone was detected only a few times. The chain combines TRBV10-3 with TRBJ2-7, with 7 bases fitting TRBD2. The CDR3 extends over 13 amino acids. Germline V gene data show CDR1 as ENHRY and CDR2 as SYGVKD. After removal of 10 bases from V and 3 bases from J, the junction contained 9 bases not matched to a gene. DNA of the CDR3: TGTGCCACAGCGCATGGGACTAACTACGAGCAGTACTTC. Translating it yields CATAHGTNYEQYF.

This chain connects TRBV2 to TRBJ2-7; 7 positions agree with TRBD2. Germline V gives CDR1 SNHLY, CDR2 FYNNEI. The CDR3 is 14 amino acids. V shed 8 bases, J shed 0 bases, and the junction held 7 bases outside the gene matches. CDR3 in amino acids: CASFGRGGSYEQYF. The CDR3, as DNA: TGTGCCAGCTTTGGGAGGGGCGGCTCCTACGAGCAGTACTTC.

The chain employs TRBV28 and TRBJ2-7; D not resolved. In germline, CDR1 is MDHEN, CDR2 SYDVKM. With 8 bases removed from V and 9 bases from J, the gap between germline ends came to 20 bases. The CDR3 contains 13 residues. CDR3 in DNA: TGTGCCAGCCGACTCCCCCATGAGGTCAGGCAGTACTTC. Amino acids: CASRLPHEVRQYF.

This chain links TRBV6-5 with TRBJ1-5, with D tentatively TRBD1 (5 bases). V was pared by 0 bases and J by 4 bases, with 13 bases between. Germline CDR1 and CDR2: MNHEY and SVGAGI. This CDR3 region has 16 residues. The CDR3 is CASSYSGAGVNQPQHF. DNA for the CDR3: TGTGCCAGCAGTTACTCTGGGGCGGGGGTGAATCAGCCCCAGCATTTT.

In its sample, this clone was seen once. The rearrangement uses TRBV19 and TRBJ2-7; 8 nucleotides match TRBD2. The germline V gene has CDR1 LNHDA and CDR2 SQIVND (reference sequence). The J segment lost 4 bases and the V segment lost 4 bases, leaving 6 bases of the junction unmatched. The CDR3 has 14 amino acids. In DNA, the CDR3 is TGTGCCAGTAGTAGGAGCGGGAGTACGTACGAGCAGTACTTC. It specifies CASSRSGSTYEQYF.

The chain couples TRBV7-9 to TRBJ2-5, with 11 bases lining up with TRBD2. Germline CDR1 and CDR2: SEHNR and FQNEAQ (reference sequence). The CDR3 loop spans 14 amino acids. The V and J ends lost 11 bases and 5 bases, in that order; junction bases with no gene match: 10. The CDR3 DNA reads as TGTGCCGGATCTATAGCGGGAGGGCCGGAGACCCAGTACTTC. Translated, it gives CAGSIAGGPETQYF.

The gene calls are TRBV27 and TRBJ2-2; the match to TRBD1 covers 9 bases. Trimming removed 3 bases from V and 0 bases from J; junction bases left unmatched: 5. The CDR3 spans 17 residues. Germline V lookup: CDR1 MNHEY, CDR2 SMNVEV (reference sequence). CDR3 nucleotides: TGTGCCAGCAGTTTCAAGCGACAGGGGGCGAACACCGGGGAGCTGTTTTTT. Residues: CASSFKRQGANTGELFF.

The V and J genes are TRBV28 and TRBJ1-2, with 10 bases matching TRBD1. Germline values: CDR1 MDHEN, CDR2 SYDVKM. This CDR3 comprises 16 residues. Germline trimming cut 5 bases from V and 3 bases from J; bases unmatched to any gene: 9. CDR3 DNA: TGTGCCAGCAGTCCGTCGACAGGGGGCTGGGACTATGGCTACACCTTC. Translated: CASSPSTGGWDYGYTF.

The rearrangement joins TRBV2 to TRBJ2-3; perhaps TRBD2 as D (5 bases). From germline, CDR1 is SNHLY and CDR2 FYNNEI. Trimming cost V 11 bases and J 4 bases, with 16 bases left between them. CDR3 size: 13 residues. The CDR3 protein is CALGARLPDTQYF. The CDR3 coding sequence is TGTGCCCTGGGAGCCCGACTACCAGATACGCAGTATTTT.

This chain connects TRBV28 to TRBJ2-2; 7 nucleotides match TRBD1. Germline lookup yields CDR1 MDHEN and CDR2 SYDVKM. This CDR3 is 16 amino acids long. Unmatched junction bases numbered 9, after V lost 5 bases and J lost 3 bases. The CDR3 is CASSPPGTEYTGELFF. CDR3 in DNA: TGTGCCAGCAGTCCCCCCGGGACAGAGTACACCGGGGAGCTGTTTTTT.

This chain uses TRBV11-3 with TRBJ2-3; 8 bases fit TRBD1. The V segment lost 2 bases and the J segment 5 bases; nucleotides outside the gene matches: 9. Germline V CDR1 and CDR2: SGHNT, YENEEA. This CDR3 is 16 amino acids long. The CDR3 region has the DNA TGTGCCAGCAGCTTACAGGGGGCGCTGACGGGAGATACGCAGTATTTT. Translating it yields CASSLQGALTGDTQYF.

This sequence joins TRBV7-6 and TRBJ1-5; D ambiguous. Per the germline V gene, CDR1 is SGHVS and CDR2 is FNYEAQ. The CDR3 spans 14 residues. V shed 5 bases and J shed 3 bases, with 11 bases lying between them. CDR3 in DNA: TGTGCCAGCAGCCCCACCGGGTACAATCAGCCCCAGCATTTT. Encoded protein: CASSPTGYNQPQHF.

The chain's CDR3 is CASFPTSGSYNEQFF. The CDR3 nucleotides read TGCGCCAGCTTCCCGACTAGCGGGTCCTACAATGAGCAGTTCTTC. V gene TRBV5-1 combines with J gene TRBJ2-1; 10 bases fit TRBD2. Per germline, CDR1 SGHRS and CDR2 YFSETQ. With 7 bases clipped from V and 1 base from J, the junction kept 5 bases outside the gene matches. CDR3 length: 15 residues.

This clone occurred once. The J gene is TRBJ2-7, the V gene TRBV10-1; 7 bases align to TRBD2. The V gene's germline CDR1 is WNHNN and CDR2 SYGVQD (reference sequence). The CDR3 is made up of 12 amino acids. Losses at the gene ends were 2 bases for V and 6 bases for J; bases not matched to a gene: 1. The CDR3 DNA sequence: TGCGCCAGCAGTGAGAGCGGGGTCGAGCAGTACTTC. This encodes CASSESGVEQYF.

The gene calls are TRBV4-1 and TRBJ2-1, with D perhaps matching TRBD2 (6 bases). The V end was cut by 1 base, the J end by 2 bases, with 15 bases between. There are 17 residues in the CDR3. In germline, CDR1 is MGHRA, CDR2 YSYEKL. In nucleotides, the CDR3 is TGCGCCAGCAGCCAAGTCGCCCTAGCGTCCCCCTACAATGAGCAGTTCTTC. Translating it yields CASSQVALASPYNEQFF.

This rearrangement joins TRBV6-5 to TRBJ2-5, with D unclear. The CDR3 extends over 15 amino acids. Trimming removed 0 bases from V and 4 bases from J, with 12 bases in between. CDR1 MNHEY and CDR2 SVGAGI come from the germline V gene. CDR3 in DNA: TGTGCCAGCAGTTACTCGAGGTTCGACCCAGAGACCCAGTACTTC. Its translation: CASSYSRFDPETQYF.

The chain links TRBV9 to TRBJ2-2, with a tentative D call TRBD1 (5 bases). In germline, CDR1 is SGDLS, CDR2 YYNGEE. V shed 2 bases and J shed 3 bases, with 17 bases lying between them. CDR3 size: 17 residues. CDR3 DNA: TGTGCCAGCAGCGTCGGTAAGGGGCTAGGTGACACCGGGGAGCTGTTTTTT. This codes for CASSVGKGLGDTGELFF.

This chain connects TRBV7-9 to TRBJ2-2; 7 bases are a match to TRBD2. Germline V gives CDR1 SEHNR, CDR2 FQNEAQ (reference sequence). This CDR3 comprises 17 residues. V shed 0 bases and J 3 bases; nucleotides not matched to a gene: 7. The CDR3 protein is CASSLAQASGHTGELFF. As DNA, the CDR3 is TGTGCCAGCAGCTTAGCGCAGGCTAGCGGCCACACCGGGGAGCTGTTTTTT.

The V and J genes are TRBV9 and TRBJ2-1; 8 bases agree with TRBD1. The length of the CDR3 is 15 residues. The germline V gene encodes CDR1 SGDLS and CDR2 YYNGEE. The trim removed 4 bases at V and 8 bases at J, leaving 11 bases unmatched. The CDR3 protein is CASSIGQGYTDEQFF. The CDR3 nucleotides read TGTGCCAGCAGCATTGGACAGGGTTATACCGATGAGCAGTTCTTC.